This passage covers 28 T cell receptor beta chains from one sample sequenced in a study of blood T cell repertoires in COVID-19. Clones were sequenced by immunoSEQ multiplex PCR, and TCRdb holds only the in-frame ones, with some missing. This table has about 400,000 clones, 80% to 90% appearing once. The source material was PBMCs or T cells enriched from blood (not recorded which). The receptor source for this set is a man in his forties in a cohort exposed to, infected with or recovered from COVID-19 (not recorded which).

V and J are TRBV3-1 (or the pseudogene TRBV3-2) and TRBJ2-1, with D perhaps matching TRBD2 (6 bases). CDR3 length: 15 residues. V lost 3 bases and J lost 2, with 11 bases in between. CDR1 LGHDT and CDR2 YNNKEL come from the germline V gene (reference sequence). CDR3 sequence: CASSHGGGAYNEQFF. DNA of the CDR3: TGTGCCAGCAGCCATGGGGGAGGCGCCTACAATGAGCAGTTCTTC.

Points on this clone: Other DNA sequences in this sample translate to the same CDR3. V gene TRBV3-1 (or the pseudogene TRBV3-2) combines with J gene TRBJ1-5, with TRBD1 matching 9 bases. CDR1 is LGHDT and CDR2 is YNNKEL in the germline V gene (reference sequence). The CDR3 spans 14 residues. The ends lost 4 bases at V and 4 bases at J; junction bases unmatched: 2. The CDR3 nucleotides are TGTGCCAGCAGCCCGGGACAGGGTAATCAGCCCCAGCATTTT. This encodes CASSPGQGNQPQHF.

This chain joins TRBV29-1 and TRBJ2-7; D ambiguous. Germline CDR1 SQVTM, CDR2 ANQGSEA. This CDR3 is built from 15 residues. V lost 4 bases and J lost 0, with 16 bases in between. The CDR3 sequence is CSVVLHGFYSYEQYF. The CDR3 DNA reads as TGCAGCGTTGTTCTGCACGGTTTTTACTCCTACGAGCAGTACTTC.

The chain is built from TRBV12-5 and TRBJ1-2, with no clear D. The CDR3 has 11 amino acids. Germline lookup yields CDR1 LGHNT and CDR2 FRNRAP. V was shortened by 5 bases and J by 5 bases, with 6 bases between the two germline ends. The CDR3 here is CASGTVYGYTF. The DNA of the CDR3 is TGTGCTAGTGGTACAGTGTATGGCTACACCTTC.

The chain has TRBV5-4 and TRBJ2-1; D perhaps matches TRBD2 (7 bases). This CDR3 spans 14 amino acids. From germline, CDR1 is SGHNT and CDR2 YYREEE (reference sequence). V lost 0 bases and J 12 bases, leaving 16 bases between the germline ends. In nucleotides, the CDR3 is TGTGCCAGCAGCTTGGTGCAGGGGAGGGAGGGGCAGTTCTTC. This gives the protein CASSLVQGREGQFF. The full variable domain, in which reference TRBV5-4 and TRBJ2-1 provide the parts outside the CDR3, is ETGVTQSPTHLIKTRGQQVTLRCSSQSGHNTVSWYQQALGQGPQFIFQYYREEENGRGNFPPRFSGLQFPNYSSELNVNALELDDSALYLCASSLVQGREGQFFGPGTRLTVL.

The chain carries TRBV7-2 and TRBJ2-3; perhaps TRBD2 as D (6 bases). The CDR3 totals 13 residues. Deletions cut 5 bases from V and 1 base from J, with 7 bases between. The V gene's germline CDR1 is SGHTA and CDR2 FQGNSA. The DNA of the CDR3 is TGTGCCAGCAGCAGGGAGGGCACAGATACGCAGTATTTT. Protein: CASSREGTDTQYF.

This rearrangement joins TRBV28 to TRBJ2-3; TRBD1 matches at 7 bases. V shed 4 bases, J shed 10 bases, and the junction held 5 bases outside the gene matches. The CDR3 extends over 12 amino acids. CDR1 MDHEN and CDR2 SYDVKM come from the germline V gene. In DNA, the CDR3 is TGTGCCAGCAGTTCACAGGGGCAGGCGCAGTATTTT. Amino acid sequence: CASSSQGQAQYF. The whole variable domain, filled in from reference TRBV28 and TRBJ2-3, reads DVKVTQSSRYLVKRTGEKVFLECVQDMDHENMFWYRQDPGLGLRLIYFSYDVKMKEKGDIPEGYSVSREKKERFSLILESASTNQTSMYLCASSSQGQAQYFGPGTRLTVL.

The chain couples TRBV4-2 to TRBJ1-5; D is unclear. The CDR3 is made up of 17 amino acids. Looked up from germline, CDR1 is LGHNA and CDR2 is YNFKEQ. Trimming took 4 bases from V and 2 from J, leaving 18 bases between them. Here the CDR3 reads CASSLRYPERGNQPQHF. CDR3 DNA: TGTGCCAGCAGCCTAAGGTACCCCGAACGGGGCAATCAGCCCCAGCATTTT.

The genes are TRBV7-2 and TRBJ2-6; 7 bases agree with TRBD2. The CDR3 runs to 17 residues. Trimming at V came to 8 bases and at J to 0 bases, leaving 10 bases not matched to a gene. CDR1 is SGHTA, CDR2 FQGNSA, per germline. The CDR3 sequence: CASSRGRVLSGANVLTF. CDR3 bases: TGTGCCAGCTCCCGGGGGAGGGTCCTCTCTGGGGCCAACGTCCTGACTTTC.

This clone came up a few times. In DNA form, the CDR3 reads TGTGCCAGATATCCCATCCACAACAACAGGGAGCACTATGGCTACACCTTC. This codes for CARYPIHNNREHYGYTF. The rearrangement links TRBV19 to TRBJ1-2, with D perhaps matching TRBD1 (6 bases). CDR3 size: 17 residues. Trimming took 9 bases from V and 3 from J, leaving 26 bases between them. CDR1 and CDR2 (germline): LNHDA, SQIVND (reference sequence).

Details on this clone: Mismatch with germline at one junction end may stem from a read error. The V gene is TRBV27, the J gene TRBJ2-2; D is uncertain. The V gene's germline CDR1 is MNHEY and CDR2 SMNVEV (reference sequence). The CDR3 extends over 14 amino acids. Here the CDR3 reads CASSSSTKTGELFF. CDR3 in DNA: TGTGCCAGCAGTTCTTCTACGAAGACCGGGGAGCTGTTTTTT.

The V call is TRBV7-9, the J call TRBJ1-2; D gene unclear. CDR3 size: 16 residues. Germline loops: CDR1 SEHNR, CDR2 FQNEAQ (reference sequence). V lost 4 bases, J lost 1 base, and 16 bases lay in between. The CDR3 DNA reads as TGTGCCAGCAGCTCGGAGGCAATCACTCTTAACTATGGCTACACCTTC. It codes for CASSSEAITLNYGYTF.

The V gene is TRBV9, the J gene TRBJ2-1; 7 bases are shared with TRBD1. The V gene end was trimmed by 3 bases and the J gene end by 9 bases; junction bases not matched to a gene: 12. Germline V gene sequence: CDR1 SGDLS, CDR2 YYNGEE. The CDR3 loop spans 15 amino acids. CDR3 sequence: CASSAGTAKGSEQFF. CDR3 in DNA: TGTGCCAGCAGCGCCGGGACAGCGAAGGGGTCTGAGCAGTTCTTC.

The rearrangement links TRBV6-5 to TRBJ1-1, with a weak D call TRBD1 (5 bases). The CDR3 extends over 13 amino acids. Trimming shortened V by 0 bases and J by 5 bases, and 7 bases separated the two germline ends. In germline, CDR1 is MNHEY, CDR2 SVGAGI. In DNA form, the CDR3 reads TGTGCCAGCAGTTACTCGACAGTTACTGAAGCTTTCTTT. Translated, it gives CASSYSTVTEAFF.

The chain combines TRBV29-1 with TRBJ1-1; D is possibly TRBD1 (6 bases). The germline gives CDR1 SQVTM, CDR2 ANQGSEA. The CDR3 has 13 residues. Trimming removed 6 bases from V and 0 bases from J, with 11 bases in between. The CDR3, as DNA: TGCAGCGTCGCAACAGGGATGAACACTGAAGCTTTCTTT. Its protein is CSVATGMNTEAFF.

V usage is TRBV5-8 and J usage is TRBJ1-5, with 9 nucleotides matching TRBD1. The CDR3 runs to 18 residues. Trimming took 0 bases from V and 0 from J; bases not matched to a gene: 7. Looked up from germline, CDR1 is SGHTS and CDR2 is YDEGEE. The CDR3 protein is CASSLGFRDRDSNQPQHF. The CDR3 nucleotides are TGTGCCAGCAGCTTGGGGTTTCGGGACAGGGATAGCAATCAGCCCCAGCATTTT.

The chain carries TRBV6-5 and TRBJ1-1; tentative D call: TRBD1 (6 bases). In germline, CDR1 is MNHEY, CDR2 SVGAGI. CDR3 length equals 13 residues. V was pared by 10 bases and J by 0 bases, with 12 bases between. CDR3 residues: CAIFDRMNTEAFF. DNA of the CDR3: TGTGCCATCTTTGACAGGATGAACACTGAAGCTTTCTTT.

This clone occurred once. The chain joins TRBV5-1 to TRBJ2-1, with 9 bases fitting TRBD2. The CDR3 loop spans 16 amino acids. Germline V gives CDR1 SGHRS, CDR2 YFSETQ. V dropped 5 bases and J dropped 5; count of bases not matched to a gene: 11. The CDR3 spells CASSPGTSPLDNEQFF. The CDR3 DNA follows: TGCGCCAGCAGTCCCGGGACTAGCCCCCTCGACAATGAGCAGTTCTTC. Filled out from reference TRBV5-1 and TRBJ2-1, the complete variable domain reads KAGVTQTPRYLIKTRGQQVTLSCSPISGHRSVSWYQQTPGQGLQFLFEYFSETQRNKGNFPGRFSGRQFSNSRSEMNVSTLELGDSALYLCASSPGTSPLDNEQFFGPGTRLTVL.

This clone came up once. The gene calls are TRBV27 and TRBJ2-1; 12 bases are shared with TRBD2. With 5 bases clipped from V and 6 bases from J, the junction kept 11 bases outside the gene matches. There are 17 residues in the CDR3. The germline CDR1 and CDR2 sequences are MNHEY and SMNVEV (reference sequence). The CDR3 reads CASSVRLAGDISNEQFF. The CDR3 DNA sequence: TGTGCCAGCAGTGTCCGACTAGCGGGAGATATAAGCAATGAGCAGTTCTTC.

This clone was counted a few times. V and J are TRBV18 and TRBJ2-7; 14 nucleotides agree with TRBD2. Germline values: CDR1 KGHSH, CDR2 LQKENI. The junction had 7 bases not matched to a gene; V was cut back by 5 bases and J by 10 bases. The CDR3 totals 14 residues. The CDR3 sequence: CASSTGLAGEDQYF. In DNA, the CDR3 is TGTGCCAGCTCAACGGGACTAGCGGGAGAAGATCAGTACTTC. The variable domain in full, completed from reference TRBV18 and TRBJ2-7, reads NAGVMQNPRHLVRRRGQEARLRCSPMKGHSHVYWYRQLPEEGLKFMVYLQKENIIDESGMPKERFSAEFPKEGPSILRIQQVVRGDSAAYFCASSTGLAGEDQYFGPGTRLTVT.

As DNA, the CDR3 is TGTGCCAGCAGCTTAGCCGTTTCCTACAATGAGCAGTTCTTC. It codes for CASSLAVSYNEQFF. The chain couples TRBV11-2 to TRBJ2-1; the D is unclear. CDR1 is SGHAT and CDR2 is FQNNGV in the germline V gene. The CDR3 has 14 residues. Deletions cut 1 base from V and 1 base from J, with 5 bases between.

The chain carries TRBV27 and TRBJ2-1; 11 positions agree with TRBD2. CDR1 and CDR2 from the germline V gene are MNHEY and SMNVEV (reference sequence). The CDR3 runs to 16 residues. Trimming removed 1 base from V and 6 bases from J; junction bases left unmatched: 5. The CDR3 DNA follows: TGTGCCAGCAGTTTATTTAGCGGGAGGGCCCTCAATGAGCAGTTCTTC. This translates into CASSLFSGRALNEQFF.

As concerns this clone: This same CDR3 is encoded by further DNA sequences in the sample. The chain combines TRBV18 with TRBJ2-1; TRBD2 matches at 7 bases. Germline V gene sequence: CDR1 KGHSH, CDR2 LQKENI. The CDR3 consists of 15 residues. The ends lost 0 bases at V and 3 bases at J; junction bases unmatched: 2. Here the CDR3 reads CASSPPQRDYNEQFF. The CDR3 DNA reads TGTGCCAGCTCACCACCGCAGCGGGACTACAATGAGCAGTTCTTC.

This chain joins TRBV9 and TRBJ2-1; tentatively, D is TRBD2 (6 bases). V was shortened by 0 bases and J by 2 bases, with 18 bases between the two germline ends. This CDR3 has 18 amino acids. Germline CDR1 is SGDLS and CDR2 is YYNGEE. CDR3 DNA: TGTGCCAGCAGCGTAGCGGGAGTGGCCTATGCGGCCTACAATGAGCAGTTCTTC. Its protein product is CASSVAGVAYAAYNEQFF.

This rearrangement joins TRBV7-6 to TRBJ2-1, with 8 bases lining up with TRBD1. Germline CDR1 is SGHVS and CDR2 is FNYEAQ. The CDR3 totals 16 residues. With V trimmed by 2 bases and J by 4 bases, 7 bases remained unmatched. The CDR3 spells CASSLTQGAGYNEQFF. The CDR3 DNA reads TGTGCCAGCAGCTTAACCCAGGGGGCAGGGTACAATGAGCAGTTCTTC. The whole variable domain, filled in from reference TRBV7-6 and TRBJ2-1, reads GAGVSQSPRYKVTKRGQDVALRCDPISGHVSLYWYRQALGQGPEFLTYFNYEAQQDKSGLPNDRFSAERPEGSISTLTIQRTEQRDSAMYRCASSLTQGAGYNEQFFGPGTRLTVL.

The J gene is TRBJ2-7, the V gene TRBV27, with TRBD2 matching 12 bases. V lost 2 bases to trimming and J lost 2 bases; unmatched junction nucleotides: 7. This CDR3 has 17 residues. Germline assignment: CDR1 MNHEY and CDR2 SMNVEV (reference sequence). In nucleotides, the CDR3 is TGTGCCAGCAGTTTAGGCCTAGCGGGAGGGGAAACCTACGAGCAGTACTTC. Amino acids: CASSLGLAGGETYEQYF.

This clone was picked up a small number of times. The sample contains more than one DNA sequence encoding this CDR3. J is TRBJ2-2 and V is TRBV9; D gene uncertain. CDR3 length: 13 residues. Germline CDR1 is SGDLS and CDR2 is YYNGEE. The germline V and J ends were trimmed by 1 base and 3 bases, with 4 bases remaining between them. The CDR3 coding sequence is TGTGCCAGCAGCGTATCCGACACCGGGGAGCTGTTTTTT. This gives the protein CASSVSDTGELFF.

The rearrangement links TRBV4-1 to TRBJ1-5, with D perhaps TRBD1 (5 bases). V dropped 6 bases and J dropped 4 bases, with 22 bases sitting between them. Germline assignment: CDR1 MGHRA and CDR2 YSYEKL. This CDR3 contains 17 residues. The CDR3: CASSHPDGRGWNQPQHF. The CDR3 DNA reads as TGCGCCAGCAGTCACCCGGACGGACGGGGGTGGAATCAGCCCCAGCATTTT.